Sequencing of this T cell receptor beta chain was carried out in a study of cytomegalovirus exposure and HLA in healthy donors. The ends were cut back, 2 bases at V and 4 bases at J, with 12 bases in the middle. The CDR3 extends over 14 amino acids. Worth noting for this clone: Its target is unknown.

Overall study findings and caveats: The presence/absence work took it that sequencing depth was about the same across donors.

Primers for the PCR totalled 60 Vbeta and 13 Jbeta. The data were produced by immunoSEQ multiplex PCR, yet TCRdb's version contains in-frame clones alone and is incomplete. The sample contains about 200,000 clones, roughly four fifths of which appear only once. The V call is TRBV5-3, the J call TRBJ1-2; D not certain. TRBV5-3 is labeled an ORF, and its function is uncertain. Sequenced sample: PBMCs. This receptor was obtained from a woman in her thirties or forties in good health and CMV-seronegative. This CDR3 reads CARSFIHPLYGYTF. In nucleotides, the CDR3 is TGTGCCAGAAGCTTTATACACCCGCTCTATGGCTACACCTTC.